This record covers a single T cell receptor beta chain. Its matching antigen is unknown. The V gene's germline CDR1 is MNHEY and CDR2 SVGAGI. This CDR3 is built from 12 residues. V was pared by 10 bases and J by 4 bases, with 7 bases of the junction left unmatched. Purity of each sorted population was above 98%. This sample is drawn from a study of beta chain features in type 1 diabetes. Findings and caveats of the study: Shorter TCRB CDR3s, moderately but significantly so, marked every one of the four CD4+ subsets in Type 1 diabetes patients.

Reverse transcription of all isolated RNA meant that expressed TCRB transcripts were sequenced. Generated by immunoSEQ multiplex PCR, the TCRdb table keeps only in-frame clones and is missing some. The data show over 100,000 clones, about 17% seen once. The chain uses TRBV6-5 and TRBJ2-7, with 7 bases aligning to TRBD1. This clonotype was obtained from a man aged 30 to 45 with type 1 diabetes. Sequenced input: central memory CD4+ T cells from blood. CDR3 loop: CATQTGKYEQYF. The DNA of the CDR3 is TGTGCCACACAGACAGGGAAGTACGAGCAGTACTTC.